This entry features one TCR beta chain sequence. Its binding antigen is unknown. No quality values exist for individual bases; no much larger clone is one base distant. The donors were healthy, HIV-negative adults who had no recently reported acute infections or vaccinations. Only Caucasian adults living in Nashville, Tennessee, USA were represented among the donors. CD8 memory samples were composed of magnetically selected CD45RO+ cells combined with CCR7-negative CD45RA+ effector memory (TemRA) cells. Blood was collected by leukapheresis, and PBMCs were isolated by Ficoll-Histopaque density gradient centrifugation and then cryopreserved in liquid nitrogen vapor phase. Analytical flow cytometry was used to check the purity and quantity of each magnetically sorted T cell population. Genomic DNA was isolated from each sorted fraction and quantified by UV absorbance on a Nanodrop 2000c. The sample belongs to a study of shared clonotypes between healthy human individuals (dated by TCRdb to 2018 to 2020). About the investigation overall: A couple of women and a few men aged 18 to 49 years were included in the cohort. To increase sequencing depth and limit assay-specific biases, different laboratories used diverse techniques to prepare libraries and sequence TCR repertoires. Each donor's leukapheresis produced roughly between roughly 0.85 and 9 billion PBMCs. Blood TCR repertoires of five healthy adults were deeply sequenced to estimate repertoire size and the extent of clonotype sharing between individuals. Per donor, three plates each were used for CD4 naive and CD4 memory, two for CD8 naive, and one for CD8 memory. On the study overall, not on this receptor specifically: The small number of donors limited the genetic and exposure-history diversity represented. Incomplete sequencing was indicated by rarefaction of sorted-subset datasets, despite the large sequencing depth. Estimated clonotype richness was generally larger for naive than for memory subsets. Pairwise subsampling led to the expectation that sequencing depth would affect the degree of clonotype sharing among donors. When a handful of donors were compared, the shared fraction of clonotypes was 5% to 6.5% for naive CD4, 3% to 4% for naive CD8, 2.3% for memory CD4, and roughly 0.4% for memory CD8. Compared with non-shared clonotypes, clonotypes shared by all four sorted-subset donors had higher generation probabilities. Sampling was restricted to blood, and TCR repertoires in tissues likely differ from the TCR repertoires found in blood.

From a lookup of the germline V gene (reference sequence), CDR1 and CDR2 are MNHEY and SMNVEV. The CDR3, from cysteine to phenylalanine, totals 12 residues. CDR3 DNA only is kept here, 36 bases in frame from base 1. V loses 3 bases at its end and J loses 8 bases; junction bases beyond the gene matches: 3. Using the deep immunoSEQ assay, multiplex PCR amplified TCR CDR3 regions from genomic DNA. Genomic DNA extracted from each cell subset was distributed evenly over all wells of several immunoSEQ 96-well plates, and each plate served as one replicate. For sorted subsets, each replicate PCR was loaded with approximately 190 ng genomic DNA, equivalent to roughly 30,000 T cell genomes. Purified libraries were quantified with a Qubit 3.0 fluorometer, sized on a Bioanalyzer 2100, and re-quantified with the KAPA Library Quantification kit. Each immunoSEQ 96-well plate was sequenced on its own single-read 150-cycle Illumina NextSeq 550 flow cell. Regarding the original processing steps: Because the immunoSEQ output included only junctional sequences and no quality scores, the filtering could not be the same as the filtering used for full-length reads. To assign V/J genes and CDR3, sequences were annotated using PyIR, a Python wrapper for IgBLAST v1.9, with IMGT germline references. Reads were filtered out if the reads had weak V/J assignments (E-value above 1e-6), no CDR3, stop codons, out-of-frame junctions, or ambiguous translated residues. V3J clonotypes were defined by identical inferred V gene, J gene, and CDR3 amino acid sequence. Percentage overlap between repertoires was computed as shared unique clonotypes divided by the size of the smaller repertoire. RTK rarefaction, the Chao1 estimator, and Recon v2.1 estimates of unobserved clonotypes were used to assess repertoire richness. Generation probabilities for all TCRbeta clonotypes obtained by the gDNA method from several donors were computed using OLGA. The immuneACCESS repertoire file appears here via TCRdb, limited to in-frame rearrangements. These files lack a portion of the clones; in checked studies, under half of the deficit traces to unresolved V genes, and the cause of the others is not known. The V and J calls and the clone size are those of that table, but D and trimming were determined from the DNA. The sample table contains about 110,000 clones; only one count was recorded for 55% to 70% of them. Roughly 22% of the sample is taken by the ten largest.

The specimen sequenced was memory CD8+ T cells sorted from blood. Interpreted using the paper, the cell subset or site label stands for: CD45RO+ cells pooled with CCR7-negative TemRA cells. The V and J genes are TRBV27 and TRBJ1-1; 7 central nucleotides agree with TRBD1. The TCR was taken from a woman aged 30 to 39 in good health. The CDR3 reads as follows: CASSFLGQEAFF. In nucleotide form, the sequence is TGTGCCAGCAGTTTTTTGGGACAGGAAGCTTTCTTT.